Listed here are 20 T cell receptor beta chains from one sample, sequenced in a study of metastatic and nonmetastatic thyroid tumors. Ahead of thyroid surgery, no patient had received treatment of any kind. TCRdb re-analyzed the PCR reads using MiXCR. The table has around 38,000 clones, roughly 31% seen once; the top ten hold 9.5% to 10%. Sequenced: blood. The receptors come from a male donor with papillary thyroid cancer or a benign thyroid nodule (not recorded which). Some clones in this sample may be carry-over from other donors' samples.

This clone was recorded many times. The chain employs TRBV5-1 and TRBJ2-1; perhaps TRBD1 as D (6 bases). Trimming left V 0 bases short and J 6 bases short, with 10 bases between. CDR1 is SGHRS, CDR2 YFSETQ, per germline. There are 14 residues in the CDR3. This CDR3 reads CASSLGQEFNEQFF. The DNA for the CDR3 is TGCGCCAGCAGCTTGGGACAGGAGTTCAATGAGCAGTTCTTC.

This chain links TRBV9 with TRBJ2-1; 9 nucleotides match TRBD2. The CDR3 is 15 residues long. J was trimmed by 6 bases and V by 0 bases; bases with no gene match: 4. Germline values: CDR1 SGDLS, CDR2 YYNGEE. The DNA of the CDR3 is TGTGCCAGCAGCGTAGGGGGACTAGCAATCAATGAGCAGTTCTTC. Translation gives CASSVGGLAINEQFF.

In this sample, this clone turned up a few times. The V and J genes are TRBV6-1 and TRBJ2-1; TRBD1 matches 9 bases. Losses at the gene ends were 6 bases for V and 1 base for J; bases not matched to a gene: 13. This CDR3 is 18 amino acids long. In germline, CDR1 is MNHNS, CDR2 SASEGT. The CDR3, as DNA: TGTGCCAGCAGACTCCGGCACAGGGGGCTTGTATCCTACAATGAGCAGTTCTTC. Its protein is CASRLRHRGLVSYNEQFF.

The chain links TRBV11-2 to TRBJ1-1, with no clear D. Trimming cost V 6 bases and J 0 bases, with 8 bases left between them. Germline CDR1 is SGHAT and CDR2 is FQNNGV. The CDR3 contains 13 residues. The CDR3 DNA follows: TGTGCCAGCAGGCCCAGCGTGAACACTGAAGCTTTCTTT. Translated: CASRPSVNTEAFF.

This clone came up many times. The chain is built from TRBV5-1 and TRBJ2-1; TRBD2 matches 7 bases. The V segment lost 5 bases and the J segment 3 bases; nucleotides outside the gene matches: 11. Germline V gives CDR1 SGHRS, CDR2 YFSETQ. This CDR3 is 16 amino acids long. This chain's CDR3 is CASSLSGTPFYNEQFF. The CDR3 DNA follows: TGCGCCAGCAGTTTAAGCGGGACTCCTTTCTACAATGAGCAGTTCTTC.

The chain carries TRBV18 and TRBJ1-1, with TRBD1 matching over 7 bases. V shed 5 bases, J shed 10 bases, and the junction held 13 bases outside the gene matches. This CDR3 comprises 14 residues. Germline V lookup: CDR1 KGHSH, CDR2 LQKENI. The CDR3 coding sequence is TGTGCCAGCTCATCCGTGACAGGGTTCGATGGAGCTTTCTTT. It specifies CASSSVTGFDGAFF.

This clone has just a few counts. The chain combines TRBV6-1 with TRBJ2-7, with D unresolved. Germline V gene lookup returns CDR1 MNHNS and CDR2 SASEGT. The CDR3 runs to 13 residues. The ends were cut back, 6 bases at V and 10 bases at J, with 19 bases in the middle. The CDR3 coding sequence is TGTGCCAGCAGGGATCGACACCTTCCCGAACAGTACTTC. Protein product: CASRDRHLPEQYF.

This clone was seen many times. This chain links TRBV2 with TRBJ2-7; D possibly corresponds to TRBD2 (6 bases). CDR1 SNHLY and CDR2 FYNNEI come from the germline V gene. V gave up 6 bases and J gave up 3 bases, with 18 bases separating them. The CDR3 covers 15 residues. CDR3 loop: CASRRGEGGLYEQYF. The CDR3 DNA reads TGTGCCAGCAGGAGGGGAGAAGGAGGGCTCTACGAGCAGTACTTC.

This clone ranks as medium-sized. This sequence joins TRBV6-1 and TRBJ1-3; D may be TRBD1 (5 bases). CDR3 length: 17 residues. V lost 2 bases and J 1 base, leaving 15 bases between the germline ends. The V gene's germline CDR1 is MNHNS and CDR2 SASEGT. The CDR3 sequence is CASSELLGGTSGNTIYF. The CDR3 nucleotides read TGTGCCAGCAGTGAATTATTGGGGGGAACATCTGGAAACACCATATATTTT.

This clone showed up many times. The chain's CDR3 is CASSYLAGDTDTQYF. The CDR3 DNA sequence: TGTGCCAGCAGTTACCTAGCGGGGGACACAGATACGCAGTATTTT. This chain connects TRBV6-5 to TRBJ2-3; 10 nucleotides agree with TRBD2. This CDR3 comprises 15 residues. Germline values: CDR1 MNHEY, CDR2 SVGAGI. V gave up 2 bases and J gave up 2 bases; unmatched junction bases: 1.

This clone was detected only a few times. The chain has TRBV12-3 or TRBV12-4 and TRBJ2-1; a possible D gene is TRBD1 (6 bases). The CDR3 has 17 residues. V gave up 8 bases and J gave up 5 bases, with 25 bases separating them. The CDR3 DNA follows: TGTGCCAGCCTACAACGAGGGGGAATCCCCATTAACAATGAGCAGTTCTTC. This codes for CASLQRGGIPINNEQFF.

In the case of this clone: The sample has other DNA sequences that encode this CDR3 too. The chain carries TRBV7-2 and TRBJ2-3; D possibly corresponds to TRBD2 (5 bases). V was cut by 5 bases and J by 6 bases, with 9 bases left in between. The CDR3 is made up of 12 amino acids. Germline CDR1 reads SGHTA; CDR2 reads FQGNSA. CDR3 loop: CASSPSGDTQYF. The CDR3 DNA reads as TGTGCCAGCAGCCCCTCGGGGGATACGCAGTATTTT.

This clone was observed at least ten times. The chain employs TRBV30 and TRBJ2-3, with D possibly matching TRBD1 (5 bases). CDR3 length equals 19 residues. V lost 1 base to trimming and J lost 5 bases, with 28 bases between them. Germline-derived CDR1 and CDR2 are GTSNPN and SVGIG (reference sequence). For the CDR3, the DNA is TGTGCCTGGAGTGCGACAAGGGGCCTCACACAGATACGCATAGATACGCAGTATTTT. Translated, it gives CAWSATRGLTQIRIDTQYF.

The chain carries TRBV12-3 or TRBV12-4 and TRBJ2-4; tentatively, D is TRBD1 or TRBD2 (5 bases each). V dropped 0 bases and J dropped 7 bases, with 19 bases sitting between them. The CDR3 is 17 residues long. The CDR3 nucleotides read TGTGCCAGCAGTTTAGCGTGGAACGGGACCCCTGTGAACATTCAGTACTTC. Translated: CASSLAWNGTPVNIQYF.

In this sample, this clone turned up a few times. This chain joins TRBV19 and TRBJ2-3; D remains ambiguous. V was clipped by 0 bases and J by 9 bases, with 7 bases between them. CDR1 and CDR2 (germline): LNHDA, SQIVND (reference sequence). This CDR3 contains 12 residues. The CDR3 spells CASSIDWRTQYF. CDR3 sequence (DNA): TGTGCCAGTAGTATAGATTGGCGCACGCAGTATTTT. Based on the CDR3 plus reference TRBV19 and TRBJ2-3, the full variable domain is DGGITQSPKYLFRKEGQNVTLSCEQNLNHDAMYWYRQDPGQGLRLIYYSQIVNDFQKGDIAEGYSVSREKKESFPLTVTSAQKNPTAFYLCASSIDWRTQYFGPGTRLTVL.

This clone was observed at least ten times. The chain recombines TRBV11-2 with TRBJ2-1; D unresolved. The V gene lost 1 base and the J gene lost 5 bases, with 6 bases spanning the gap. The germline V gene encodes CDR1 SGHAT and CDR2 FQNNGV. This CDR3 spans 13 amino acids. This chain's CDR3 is CASSLASDNEQFF. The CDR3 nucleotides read TGTGCCAGCAGCTTAGCTAGTGACAATGAGCAGTTCTTC.

This CDR3 is CASSHNAWDSGQPQHF. CDR3 in DNA: TGTGCCAGCAGTCATAATGCGTGGGACAGTGGTCAGCCCCAGCATTTT. The chain uses TRBV6-1 and TRBJ1-5, with TRBD1 matching over 7 bases. The germline V gene encodes CDR1 MNHNS and CDR2 SASEGT. This CDR3 spans 16 amino acids. Trimming cost V 5 bases and J 6 bases; bases outside gene matches: 13.

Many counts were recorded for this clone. CDR3 nucleotides: TGTGCCATCAGTGATGGGGGTGGAAACACCATATATTTT. Amino acid sequence: CAISDGGGNTIYF. This chain links TRBV10-3 with TRBJ1-3; D possibly corresponds to TRBD1 (5 bases). Trimming took off 3 bases at V and 3 bases at J, with 6 bases between the two ends. Germline assignment: CDR1 ENHRY and CDR2 SYGVKD. The CDR3 sequence is 13 residues long.

The CDR3 region has the DNA TGCAGTGCTAGGGACAGGTCCAGCTCATACGAGCAGTACTTC. Protein product: CSARDRSSSYEQYF. The V gene is TRBV20-1, the J gene TRBJ2-7; TRBD1 agrees at 7 bases. The CDR3 is 14 amino acids. V was pared by 3 bases and J by 4 bases, with 9 bases of the junction left unmatched. The germline CDR1 and CDR2 sequences are DFQATT and SNEGSKA (reference sequence).

This CDR3 is CASGWGGPTLNYGYTF. The CDR3 DNA follows: TGTGCTAGTGGTTGGGGGGGGCCCACTTTAAACTATGGCTACACCTTC. The rearrangement links TRBV12-5 to TRBJ1-2; D is perhaps TRBD1 (6 bases). The V end was cut by 4 bases, the J end by 2 bases, with 17 bases between. Germline CDR1 is LGHNT and CDR2 is FRNRAP. This CDR3 comprises 16 residues.